This T cell receptor (beta chain) emerged from a study of control samples from healthy donors and cancer patients (dated by TCRdb to the early 2020s). With respect to this clone: Its antigen target is currently unknown. The junction does not match germline at one end; this may be a read error. Other nucleotide sequences from this sample produce the same CDR3.

Libraries were constructed by the immunoSEQ multiplex PCR assay. Drawn from immuneACCESS, this table holds only the in-frame rearrangements with V and J called that TCRdb kept. Clones are partly lost; checked studies trace under half to an unresolved V gene and leave the rest unexplained. In this sample the table shows about 150,000 clones, 90% to 95% of which occur a single time. The ten largest clonotypes hold 5.5% to 6% of the sample. CDR1 and CDR2 were assigned from the germline V gene as SGDLS and YYNGEE. The CDR3 has 15 amino acids, counting the end cysteine and phenylalanine. Only CDR3 DNA is held: 45 bases, read in frame from base 1.

Sequencing was carried out using blood. This chain joins TRBV9 to TRBJ1-4; the D gene is perhaps TRBD1, from 6 matching bases. This clonotype was sampled from a man aged 35 to 55 in good health. CDR3 reads: CASSVAGTTNEKLFF. The DNA sequence follows: TGTGCCAGCAGCGTAGCGGGGACAACGAATGAAAAACTGTTTTTT.